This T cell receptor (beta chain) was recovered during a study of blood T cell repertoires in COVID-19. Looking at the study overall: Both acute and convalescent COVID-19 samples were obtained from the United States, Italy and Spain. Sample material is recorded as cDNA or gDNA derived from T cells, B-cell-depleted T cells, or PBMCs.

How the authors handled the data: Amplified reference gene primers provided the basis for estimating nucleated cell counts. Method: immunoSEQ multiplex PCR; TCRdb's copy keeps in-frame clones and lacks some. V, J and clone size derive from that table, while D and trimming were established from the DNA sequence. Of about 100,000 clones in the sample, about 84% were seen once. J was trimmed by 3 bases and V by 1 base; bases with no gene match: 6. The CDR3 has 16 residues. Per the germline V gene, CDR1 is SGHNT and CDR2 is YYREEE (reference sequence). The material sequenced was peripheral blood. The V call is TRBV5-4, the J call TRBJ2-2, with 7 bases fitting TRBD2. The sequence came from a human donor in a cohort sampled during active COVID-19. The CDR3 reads CASSLMRGGDTGELFF. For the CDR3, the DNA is TGTGCCAGCAGCTTGATGCGCGGGGGAGACACCGGGGAGCTGTTTTTT.